A selection of T cell receptor beta chains follows, all from one sample in a study of CD8 T cells in Susac syndrome. In TCRdb, the immunoSEQ multiplex PCR reads were re-called with MiXCR into one record per CDR3 protein. The table has about 240,000 distinct CDR3 sequences, about 96% seen once; the top ten hold approximately 0.1%. Specimen: CD4+ T cells from PBMCs. The receptors originated from a human donor with Susac syndrome. The conserved cysteine and the conserved F or W are not part of the CDR3 here.

TRBJ2-3 | 13 | TRBV5-4 | ASSLPSFGPDTQY
TRBJ2-3 | 13 | TRBV10-3 | ATTTTGLNTDTQY
TRBJ1-1 | 13 | TRBV19 | ASSKGDHDNTEAF
TRBJ2-5 | 12 | TRBV4-1 | ASSQLDYQETQY
TRBJ2-2 | 13 | TRBV12-3/TRBV12-4 | ASSLGAVNTGELF
TRBJ1-1 | 12 | TRBV20-1 | SARWQGRNTEAF
TRBJ2-2 | 13 | TRBV13 | ASTPGEDYTGELF
TRBJ2-3 | 10 | TRBV30 | AWSTSPDTQY
TRBJ1-2 | 10 | TRBV7-9 | ASTRGEGFGT
TRBJ2-7 | 15 | TRBV5-6 | ASSWDPLRPGPYEQY
TRBJ1-1 | 13 | TRBV30 | AWSAHLVGNTEAF
TRBJ2-3 | 12 | TRBV7-9 | ASGLALGTDTQY
TRBJ2-1 | 11 | TRBV6-5 | ASGNNEGNEQF
TRBJ2-7 | 12 | TRBV7-9 | ASSSGQGVGEQY
TRBJ1-1 | 9 | TRBV29-1 | SADRYTEAF
TRBJ2-7 | 13 | TRBV10-2 | ASSETSGTPYEQY
TRBJ2-1 | 14 | TRBV14 | ASTPGLRGTYNEQF
TRBJ2-1 | 13 | TRBV15 | ATSRDWAQGREQF
TRBJ2-7 | 12 | TRBV7-8 | ASRAVRGAYEQY
TRBJ2-1 | 10 | TRBV7-3 | ASSLMGNEQF
TRBJ2-1 | 15 | TRBV29-1 | SVAGLAGVSSIYEQF
TRBJ2-1 | 14 | TRBV6-5 | ASSYSMVEGYNEQF
TRBJ2-1 | 12 | TRBV6-1 | ASTLFGSRHEQF